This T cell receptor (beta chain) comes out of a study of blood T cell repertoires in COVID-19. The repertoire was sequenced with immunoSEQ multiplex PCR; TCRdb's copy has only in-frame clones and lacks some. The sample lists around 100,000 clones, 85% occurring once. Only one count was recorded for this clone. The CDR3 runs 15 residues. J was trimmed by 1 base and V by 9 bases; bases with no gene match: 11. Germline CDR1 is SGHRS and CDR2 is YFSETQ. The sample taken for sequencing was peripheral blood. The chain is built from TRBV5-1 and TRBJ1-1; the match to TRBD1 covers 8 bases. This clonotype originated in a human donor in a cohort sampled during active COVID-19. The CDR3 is CATSFSGTGNTEAFF. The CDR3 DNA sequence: TGCGCCACGAGCTTTTCCGGGACAGGGAACACTGAAGCTTTCTTT.